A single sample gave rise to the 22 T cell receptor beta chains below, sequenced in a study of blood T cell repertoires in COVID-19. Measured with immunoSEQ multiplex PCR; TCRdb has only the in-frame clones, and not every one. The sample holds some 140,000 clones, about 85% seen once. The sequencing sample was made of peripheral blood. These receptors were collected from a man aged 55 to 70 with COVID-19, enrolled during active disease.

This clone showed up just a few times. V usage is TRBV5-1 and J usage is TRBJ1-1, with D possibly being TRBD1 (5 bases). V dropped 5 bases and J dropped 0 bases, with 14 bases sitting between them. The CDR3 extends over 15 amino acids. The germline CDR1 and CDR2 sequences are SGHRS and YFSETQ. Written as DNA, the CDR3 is TGCGCCAGCAGGCCCAAGGGGAGGATGAACACTGAAGCTTTCTTT. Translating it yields CASRPKGRMNTEAFF.

As DNA, the CDR3 is TGTGCCGGATACAGGGTGGAAGACGGTGGCTACACCTTC. Translating gives CAGYRVEDGGYTF. V is TRBV6-6 and J is TRBJ1-2, with D possibly being TRBD1 (6 bases). From germline, CDR1 is MNHNY and CDR2 SVGAGI (reference sequence). The V end lost 11 bases, the J end lost 7 bases, and 20 bases lay between the germline ends. The CDR3 runs 13 residues.

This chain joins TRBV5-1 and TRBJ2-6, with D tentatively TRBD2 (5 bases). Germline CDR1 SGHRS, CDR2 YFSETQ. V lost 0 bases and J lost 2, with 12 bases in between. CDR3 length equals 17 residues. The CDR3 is CASSLDLSGAGANVLTF. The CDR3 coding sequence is TGCGCCAGCAGCTTGGACCTCTCCGGGGCTGGGGCCAACGTCCTGACTTTC.

The CDR3 is CASRRGGGGNSYEQYF. The CDR3 coding sequence is TGCGCCAGCCGACGGGGGGGCGGGGGGAACTCCTACGAGCAGTACTTC. The J gene is TRBJ2-7, the V gene TRBV10-2; 8 bases are a match to TRBD2. The CDR3 totals 16 residues. V gave up 8 bases and J gave up 0 bases; unmatched junction bases: 12. Germline CDR1 reads WSHSY; CDR2 reads SAAADI.

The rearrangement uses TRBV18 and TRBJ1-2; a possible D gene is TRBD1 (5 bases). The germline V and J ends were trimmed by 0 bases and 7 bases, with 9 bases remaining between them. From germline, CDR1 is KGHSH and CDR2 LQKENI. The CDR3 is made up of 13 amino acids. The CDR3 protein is CASSPPGLGGYTF. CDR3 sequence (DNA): TGTGCCAGCTCACCACCGGGGCTAGGTGGCTACACCTTC.

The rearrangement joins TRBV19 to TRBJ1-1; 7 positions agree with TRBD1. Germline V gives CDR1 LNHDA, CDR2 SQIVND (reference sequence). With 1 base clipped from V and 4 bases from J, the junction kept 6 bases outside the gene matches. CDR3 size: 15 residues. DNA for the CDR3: TGTGCCAGTAGTATAGGTCAGACAGGGAGCACTGAAGCTTTCTTT. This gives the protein CASSIGQTGSTEAFF. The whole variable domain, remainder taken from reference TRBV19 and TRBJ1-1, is DGGITQSPKYLFRKEGQNVTLSCEQNLNHDAMYWYRQDPGQGLRLIYYSQIVNDFQKGDIAEGYSVSREKKESFPLTVTSAQKNPTAFYLCASSIGQTGSTEAFFGQGTRLTVV.

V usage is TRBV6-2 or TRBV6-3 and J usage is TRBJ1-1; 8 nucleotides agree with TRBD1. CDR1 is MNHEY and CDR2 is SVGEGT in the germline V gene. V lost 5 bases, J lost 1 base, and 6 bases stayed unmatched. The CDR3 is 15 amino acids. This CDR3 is CASSRSGGRNTEAFF. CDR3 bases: TGTGCCAGCAGTCGATCAGGGGGCCGGAACACTGAAGCTTTCTTT.

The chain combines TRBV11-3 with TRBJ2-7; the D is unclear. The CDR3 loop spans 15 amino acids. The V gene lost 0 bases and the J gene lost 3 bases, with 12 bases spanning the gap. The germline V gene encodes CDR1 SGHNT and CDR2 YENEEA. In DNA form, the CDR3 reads TGTGCCAGCAGCTTAGAACAGCTTAAGAACTACGAGCAGTACTTC. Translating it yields CASSLEQLKNYEQYF.

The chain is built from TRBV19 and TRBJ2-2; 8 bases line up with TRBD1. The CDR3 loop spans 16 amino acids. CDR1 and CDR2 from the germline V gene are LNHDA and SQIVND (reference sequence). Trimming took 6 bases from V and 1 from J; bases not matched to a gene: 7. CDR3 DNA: TGTGCCAGTAGGCCACCCGGGACAGGGAACACCGGGGAGCTGTTTTTT. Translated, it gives CASRPPGTGNTGELFF. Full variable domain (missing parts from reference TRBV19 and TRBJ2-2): DGGITQSPKYLFRKEGQNVTLSCEQNLNHDAMYWYRQDPGQGLRLIYYSQIVNDFQKGDIAEGYSVSREKKESFPLTVTSAQKNPTAFYLCASRPPGTGNTGELFFGEGSRLTVL.

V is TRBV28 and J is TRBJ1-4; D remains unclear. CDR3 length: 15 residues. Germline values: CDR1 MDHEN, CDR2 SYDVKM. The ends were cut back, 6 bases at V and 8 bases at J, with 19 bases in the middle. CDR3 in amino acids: CASSGRRVGEEKLFF. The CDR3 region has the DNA TGTGCCAGCAGCGGACGGCGGGTCGGGGAAGAAAAACTGTTTTTT.

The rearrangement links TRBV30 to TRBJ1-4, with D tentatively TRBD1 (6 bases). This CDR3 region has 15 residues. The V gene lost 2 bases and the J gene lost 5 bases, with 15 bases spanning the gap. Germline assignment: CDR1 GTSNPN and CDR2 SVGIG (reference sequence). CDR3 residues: CAWSPTGIPNEKLFF. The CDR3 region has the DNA TGTGCCTGGAGTCCCACAGGGATTCCAAATGAAAAACTGTTTTTT.

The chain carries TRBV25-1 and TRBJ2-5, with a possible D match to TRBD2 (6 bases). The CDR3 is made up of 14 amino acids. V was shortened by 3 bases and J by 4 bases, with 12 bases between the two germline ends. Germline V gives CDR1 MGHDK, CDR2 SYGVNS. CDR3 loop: CASSEASVAETQYF. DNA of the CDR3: TGTGCCAGCAGTGAGGCTAGCGTTGCAGAGACCCAGTACTTC.

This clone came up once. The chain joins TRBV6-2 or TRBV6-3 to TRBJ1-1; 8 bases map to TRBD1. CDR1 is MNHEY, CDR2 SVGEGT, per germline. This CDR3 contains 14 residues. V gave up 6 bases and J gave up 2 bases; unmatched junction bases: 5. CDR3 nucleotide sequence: TGTGCCAGCAGCAAGGACAGGGTTAACACTGAAGCTTTCTTT. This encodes CASSKDRVNTEAFF.

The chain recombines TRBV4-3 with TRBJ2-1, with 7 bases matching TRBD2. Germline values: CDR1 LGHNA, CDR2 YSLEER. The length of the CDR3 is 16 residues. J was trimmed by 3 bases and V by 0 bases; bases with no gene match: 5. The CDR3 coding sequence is TGCGCCAGCAGCCAAGATCGTGGGGGGGGCTACAATGAGCAGTTCTTC. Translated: CASSQDRGGGYNEQFF.

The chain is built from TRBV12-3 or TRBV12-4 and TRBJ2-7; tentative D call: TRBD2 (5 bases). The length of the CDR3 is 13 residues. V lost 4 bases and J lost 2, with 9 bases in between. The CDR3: CASSYGGTYEQYF. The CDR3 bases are TGTGCCAGCAGTTACGGAGGAACCTACGAGCAGTACTTC.

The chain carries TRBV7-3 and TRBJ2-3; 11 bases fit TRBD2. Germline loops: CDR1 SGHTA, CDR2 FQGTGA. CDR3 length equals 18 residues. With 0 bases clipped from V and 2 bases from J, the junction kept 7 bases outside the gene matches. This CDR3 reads CASSLTGASGRNTDTQYF. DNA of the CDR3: TGTGCCAGCAGCTTAACGGGGGCTAGCGGGAGGAACACAGATACGCAGTATTTT.

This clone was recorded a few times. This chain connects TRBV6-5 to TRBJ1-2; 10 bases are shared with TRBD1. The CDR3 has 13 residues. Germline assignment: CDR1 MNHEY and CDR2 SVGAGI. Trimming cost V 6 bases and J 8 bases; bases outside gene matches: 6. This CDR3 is CASRLTGGEGYTF. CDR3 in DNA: TGTGCCAGCAGGTTGACAGGGGGCGAAGGCTACACCTTC.

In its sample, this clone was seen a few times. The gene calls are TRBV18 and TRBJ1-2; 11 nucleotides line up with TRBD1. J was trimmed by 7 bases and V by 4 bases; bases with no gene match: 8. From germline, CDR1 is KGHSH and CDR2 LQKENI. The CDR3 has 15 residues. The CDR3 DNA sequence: TGTGCCAGCTCACAACCGGGACAGGGGGTTTTTGGCTACACCTTC. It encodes CASSQPGQGVFGYTF.

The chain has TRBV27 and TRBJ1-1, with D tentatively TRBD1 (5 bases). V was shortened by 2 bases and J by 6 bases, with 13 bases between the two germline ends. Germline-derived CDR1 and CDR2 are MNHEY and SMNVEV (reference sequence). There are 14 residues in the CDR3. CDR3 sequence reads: CASSLRPGSAEAFF. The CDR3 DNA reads TGTGCCAGCAGTTTAAGGCCAGGGTCCGCTGAAGCTTTCTTT.

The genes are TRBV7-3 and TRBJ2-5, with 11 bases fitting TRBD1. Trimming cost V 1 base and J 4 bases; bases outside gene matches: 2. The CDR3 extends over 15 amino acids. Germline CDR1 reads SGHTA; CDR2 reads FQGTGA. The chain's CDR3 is CASSLSGTGGETQYF. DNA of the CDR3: TGTGCCAGCAGCTTAAGTGGGACAGGGGGAGAGACCCAGTACTTC.

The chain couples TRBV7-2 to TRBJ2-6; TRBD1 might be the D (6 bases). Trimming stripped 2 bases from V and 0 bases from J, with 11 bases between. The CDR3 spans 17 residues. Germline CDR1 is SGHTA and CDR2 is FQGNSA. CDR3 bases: TGTGCCAGCAGCTTATGGGGGCCGAGCTCTGGGGCCAACGTCCTGACTTTC. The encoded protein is CASSLWGPSSGANVLTF.

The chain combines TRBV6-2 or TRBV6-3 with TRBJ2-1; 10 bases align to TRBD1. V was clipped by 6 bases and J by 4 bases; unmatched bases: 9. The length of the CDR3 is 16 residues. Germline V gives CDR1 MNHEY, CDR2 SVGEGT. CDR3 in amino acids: CASSKNRDRGYNEQFF. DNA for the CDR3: TGTGCCAGCAGCAAAAACCGGGACAGGGGATACAATGAGCAGTTCTTC.